Listed below are T cell receptor beta chains from one sample, sequenced in a study of T cells after yellow fever vaccination. One entry per CDR3 protein, called by TCRdb with MiXCR from the 5' RACE reads. The sample includes 550,000 to 750,000 distinct CDR3 sequences, roughly 13% of them seen just once. The sample here was PBMCs, taken on the day of the yellow fever booster vaccination. Receptor source: a man in his thirties or forties who received the YFV17D yellow fever vaccine. The CDR3 runs from the conserved cysteine through the conserved F or W. D genes are given only for firm matches. Size tells how often a clone was seen (once, few, many) or the class of an expanded clone, and some rows leave it out.

cdr3_aa cdr3_nt j_call d_call v_call clone_size
CASSLSRDDGNEQYF TGTGCCAGCAGCTTGTCCCGGGACGATGGCAACGAGCAGTACTTC TRBJ2-7 NA TRBV7-2 few
CASSAMWEQYF TGTGCCAGCAGCGCCATGTGGGAGCAGTACTTC TRBJ2-7 NA TRBV7-2 few
CASSPNTGGYNEQFF TGTGCCAGCAGCCCCAATACGGGGGGCTACAATGAGCAGTTCTTC TRBJ2-1 TRBD2 TRBV7-2 few
CATNDHSGRAGEQYF TGTGCCACGAACGATCACAGCGGGAGGGCCGGCGAGCAGTACTTC TRBJ2-7 TRBD2 TRBV19 NA
CATSDEAGSYEQYF TGTGCCACCAGTGATGAAGCGGGTTCCTACGAGCAGTACTTC TRBJ2-7 NA TRBV24-1 NA
CASSLVGARLRNEQFF TGTGCCAGCAGCTTAGTCGGGGCTAGATTACGGAATGAGCAGTTCTTC TRBJ2-1 NA TRBV11-2 NA
CAWSAGLAGSRF TGTGCCTGGAGTGCGGGACTAGCGGGGAGCAGGTTC TRBJ2-7 TRBD2 TRBV30 few
CSVQGNDGYTF TGCAGCGTCCAGGGAAACGATGGCTACACCTTC TRBJ1-2 NA TRBV29-1 once
CASRPGAGINNEQFF TGTGCCAGCAGGCCAGGGGCGGGGATTAACAATGAGCAGTTCTTC TRBJ2-1 NA TRBV11-2 few
CASSRREGLYEQYF TGTGCCAGCTCCCGAAGGGAGGGGCTCTACGAGCAGTACTTC TRBJ2-7 TRBD2 TRBV28 NA
CATSIRPAGGPYEQYF TGTGCCACCAGCATCAGACCAGCGGGAGGGCCCTACGAGCAGTACTTC TRBJ2-7 TRBD2 TRBV15 NA
CASSSLGQGNQPQHF TGTGCCAGCAGTTCACTCGGACAGGGCAATCAGCCCCAGCATTTT TRBJ1-5 TRBD1 TRBV6-5 NA
CSVGVQGAGEQYF TGCAGCGTTGGGGTCCAGGGGGCGGGGGAGCAGTACTTC TRBJ2-7 TRBD1 TRBV29-1 few
CSARVGQAPSPLHF TGCAGTGCTAGAGTTGGGCAGGCGCCTTCACCCCTCCACTTT TRBJ1-6 NA TRBV20-1 many
CSVRRGLTEAFF TGCAGCGTCCGGCGGGGGCTGACTGAAGCTTTCTTT TRBJ1-1 NA TRBV29-1 NA
CASSGATGGNYEQYF TGTGCCAGCAGCGGAGCAACAGGGGGAAACTACGAGCAGTACTTC TRBJ2-7 TRBD1 TRBV6-1 NA
CASSPGTSGNYEQYF TGTGCCAGCAGTCCGGGAACTAGCGGAAATTACGAGCAGTACTTC TRBJ2-7 NA TRBV21-1 NA
CASSLHRVGYEQYF TGTGCCAGCAGCTTACACAGGGTCGGCTACGAGCAGTACTTC TRBJ2-7 NA TRBV7-2 NA
CASSGSVGRLFF TGTGCCAGCAGCGGTTCAGTCGGACGGCTGTTTTTT TRBJ1-4 NA TRBV7-9 NA
CASAPQGPGSNQPQHF TGTGCCAGCGCACCCCAAGGCCCAGGGAGCAATCAGCCCCAGCATTTT TRBJ1-5 NA TRBV7-2 few
CSARGRGYQETQYF TGCAGTGCTAGAGGGCGGGGCTACCAAGAGACCCAGTACTTC TRBJ2-5 NA TRBV20-1 few
CASTPTRGFEQFF TGTGCCAGCACCCCAACGCGGGGGTTTGAGCAGTTCTTC TRBJ2-1 TRBD2 TRBV7-2 NA
CASSLRGGASYEQYF TGTGCCAGCAGCCTTAGGGGGGGCGCCTCCTACGAGCAGTACTTC TRBJ2-7 NA TRBV7-9 few
CASSLDGRGGSRRETQYF TGTGCCAGCAGCTTAGATGGTCGGGGCGGGAGCAGGAGAGAGACCCAGTACTTC TRBJ2-5 TRBD2 TRBV11-2 few
CASSPGGRGAPTDTQYF TGTGCCAGCAGCCCAGGGGGCCGGGGCGCCCCCACAGATACGCAGTATTTT TRBJ2-3 TRBD1 TRBV14 NA
CASLPPGGPSEQFF TGTGCCAGTTTACCCCCGGGAGGGCCTTCGGAGCAGTTCTTC TRBJ2-1 TRBD2 TRBV6-2/TRBV6-3 few
CASSRWDGPNEKLFF TGCGCCAGCAGCCGATGGGACGGACCTAATGAAAAACTGTTTTTT TRBJ1-4 NA TRBV5-1 NA
CASSLALAPTYNEQFF TGTGCCAGCAGCTTAGCGCTAGCTCCCACCTACAATGAGCAGTTCTTC TRBJ2-1 NA TRBV7-6 NA
CASSLGYLSSYEQYF TGTGCCAGCAGCTTGGGGTATCTTAGCTCCTACGAGCAGTACTTC TRBJ2-7 NA TRBV5-4 few